This T cell receptor beta chain was captured in a study of shared clonotypes between healthy human individuals. Study at large: Plates per donor: three CD4 naive, three CD4 memory, two CD8 naive, one CD8 memory.

This table comes from immunoSEQ multiplex PCR, and its TCRdb copy is limited to in-frame clones, with some not included. The data contain over a million clones, about 96% of them singletons. Everyone who donated was a Caucasian adult who lived in Nashville, Tennessee. The study separated CD4+ cells into CD45RA+ naive and CD45RA-negative memory subsets. Sequenced: naive CD4+ T cells sorted from blood. Specified subset: CD45RA+ positively selected. The sequence came from a man aged 30 to 45 in good health.

CDR3 in DNA: TGTGCCAGCAGGTCCGATTGGTACGAGCAGTACTTC. Protein sequence: CASRSDWYEQYF. V gene TRBV2 combines with J gene TRBJ2-7; no clear D. The CDR3 runs to 12 residues. Germline CDR1 and CDR2: SNHLY and FYNNEI. Trimming removed 6 bases from V and 4 bases from J, with 10 bases in between.